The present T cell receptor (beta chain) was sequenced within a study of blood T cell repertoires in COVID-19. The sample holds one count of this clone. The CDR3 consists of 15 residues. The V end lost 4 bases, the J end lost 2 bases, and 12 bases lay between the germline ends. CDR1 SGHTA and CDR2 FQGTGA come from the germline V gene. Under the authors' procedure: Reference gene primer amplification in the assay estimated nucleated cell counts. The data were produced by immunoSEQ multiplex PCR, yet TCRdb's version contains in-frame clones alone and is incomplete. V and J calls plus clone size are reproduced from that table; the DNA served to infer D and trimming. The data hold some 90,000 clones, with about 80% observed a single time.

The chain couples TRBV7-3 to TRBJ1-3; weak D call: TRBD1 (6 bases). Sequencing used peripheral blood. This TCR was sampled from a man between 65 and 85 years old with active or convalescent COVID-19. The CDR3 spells CASSSQQGPGNTIYF. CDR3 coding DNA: TGTGCCAGCAGCTCCCAACAGGGCCCTGGAAACACCATATATTTT.